This TCR beta chain comes out of a study of CD8+ T cells in alopecia areata. Study-level points and caveats: Resident alphabeta T-cell populations of normal skin are likewise subject to sequencing in scalp samples.

The ends lost 7 bases at V and 9 bases at J; junction bases unmatched: 10. The CDR3 length is 12 residues. The germline V gene encodes CDR1 SQVTM and CDR2 ANQGSEA. As concerns this clone: The antigen is unknown.

cDNA serving as the sequencing template came from extracted, reverse transcribed RNA. Generated by immunoSEQ multiplex PCR, the TCRdb table keeps only in-frame clones and is missing some. The sample lists about 180,000 clones, about 66% occurring once. Patients with alopecia areata provided lesional scalp punch biopsies as well as peripheral blood. This sample comprised CD8+ T cells sorted from blood, obtained at week 0. The genes are TRBV29-1 and TRBJ1-2; 8 bases match TRBD1. The TCR originated in a human donor with alopecia areata. CDR3 sequence: CSGAGQGGSYTF. In DNA form, the CDR3 reads TGCAGCGGGGCCGGACAGGGTGGGAGCTACACCTTC.